This T cell receptor (beta chain) was retrieved from a study of vaccination effects on CD4 cells after COVID-19 (dated by TCRdb to between 2021 and 2024). Looking at the study overall: In the ViraFEST assay, PBMC were stimulated with viral peptide pools, and TCR sequencing was then used to find antigen-specific CD4+ T cell clonotypes based on their expansion. Altogether, over 9 COVID-19 convalescent patients and a few SARS-CoV-2-naive healthy vaccine recipients made up the full study. Post-vaccine samples across the study were collected a median of 72 days after the second dose, with a range of 14 to 241. The study compared SARS-CoV-2 spike-specific CD4+ TCR repertoires before and after mRNA vaccination in COVID-19 convalescent patients and infection-naive vaccine recipients. In the study, cultures from other donors were sequenced using the Oncomine TCR Beta short-read assay on an Illumina iSeq 100. About 2.1 million PBMC per well were cultured with approximately 10 ug/ml peptides in IMDM containing roughly 5% human AB serum, approximately 9.1 IU/ml IL-2 and gentamicin.

Comment on this clone: Its antigen remains unidentified. Base-call qualities are not available, and no considerably larger clone is one nucleotide away.

V drops 2 bases and J drops 7 bases, leaving 14 bases in between. Spanning cysteine to phenylalanine, the CDR3 consists of 14 amino acids. The sequence is cut down to CDR3 DNA, 42 bases in frame from base 1. CDR1 and CDR2 are read off the germline V gene as MGHDK and SYGVNS. Receptor libraries were prepared by the immunoSEQ multiplex PCR assay. DNA from the cultured, isolated CD4+ T cells was subjected to TCR beta CDR3 sequencing. Concerning the study's data processing: Non-productive TCR sequences were removed and reads were trimmed to the CDR3 region, keeping CDR3s of at least 7 amino acids. Antigen-specific clonotypes were identified using the MANAFEST web app by comparison of expansion in peptide wells against reference cultures. To count as positive, a clone had to show expansion at FDR<0.05 compared with the reference and with all other wells, an odds ratio above 5, and a frequency above 0.1% in two replicate wells. A clonotype was called cross-reactive if it was significantly expanded both in SARS-CoV-2 spike wells and in at least one common cold coronavirus spike condition. CDR3 similarity was assessed by Levenshtein distance with the stringdist R package, and unrooted trees were built with ape in R 3.6.1. As stored in TCRdb, this immuneACCESS dataset retains in-frame rearrangements with V and J assigned. A fraction of the clones does not appear; measured against another copy, unresolved V genes explain less than half of the discrepancy, and the remainder lacks a known reason. V, J and clone size derive from that table, while D and trimming were established from the DNA sequence. Present in this sample are fewer than 60,000 clones, about 78% of which were seen just once. The biggest ten clones account for 4.3% of the sample.

After around 11 days of culture, CD4+ T cells were isolated with the EasySep CD4+ T cell isolation kit. Each participant received two doses of an mRNA SARS-CoV-2 vaccine, either BNT162b2 or mRNA-1273. Healthy vaccine recipients had no prior SARS-CoV-2 infection, confirmed by negative nucleocapsid antibodies before and after vaccination. Half of the culture medium was replaced with fresh IL-2-containing medium on days 3 and 7. Unless otherwise noted, each peptide stimulation condition was cultured in triplicate wells. PBMC were separated from whole blood using Ficoll-Paque Plus gradient centrifugation and were then either cryopreserved at -140C or used fresh. Genomic DNA was extracted from cultured CD4+ T cells with the QIAamp micro DNA kit. Study-wide conclusions, independent of this receptor: In healthy vaccine recipients, vaccine-induced clones were almost all SARS-CoV-2 mono-reactive, with only 1 of 255 cross-reactive with common cold coronaviruses. Only a small number of convalescent patients were included, and no early post-infection timepoints were available, which limited the study. At late post-vaccination timepoints, both infection-induced and vaccine-induced clones showed marked clonal contraction, consistent with waning T cell responses.

The sequence was obtained from a human donor who received a COVID-19 vaccine. Sequenced here: CD4+ T cells from PBMCs cultured without peptide, sampled after COVID-19 vaccination. The rearranged segments are TRBV25-1 and TRBJ1-2; the D gene remains uncertain. The DNA is TGTGCCAGCAGTGAACCCTTGACGGGTGGTGGCTACACCTTC. This translates into CASSEPLTGGGYTF.